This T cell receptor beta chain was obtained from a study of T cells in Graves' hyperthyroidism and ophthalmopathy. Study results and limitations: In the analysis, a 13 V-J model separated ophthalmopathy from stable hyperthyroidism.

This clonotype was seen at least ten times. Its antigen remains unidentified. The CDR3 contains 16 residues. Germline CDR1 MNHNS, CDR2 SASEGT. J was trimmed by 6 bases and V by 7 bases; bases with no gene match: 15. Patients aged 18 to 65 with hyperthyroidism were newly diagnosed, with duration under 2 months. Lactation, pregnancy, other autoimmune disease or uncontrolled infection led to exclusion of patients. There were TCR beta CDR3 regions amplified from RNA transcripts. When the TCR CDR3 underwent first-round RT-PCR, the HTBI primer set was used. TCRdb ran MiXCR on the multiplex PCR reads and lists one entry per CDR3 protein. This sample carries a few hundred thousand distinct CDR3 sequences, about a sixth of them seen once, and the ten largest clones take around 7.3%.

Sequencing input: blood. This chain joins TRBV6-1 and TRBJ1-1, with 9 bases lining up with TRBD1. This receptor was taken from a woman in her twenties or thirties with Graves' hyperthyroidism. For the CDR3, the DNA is TGTGCCAGCACTTTACAGGGGACAGGGCGGGACGCTGAAGCTTTCTTT. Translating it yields CASTLQGTGRDAEAFF.